This T cell receptor beta chain was sequenced for a study of cytomegalovirus exposure and HLA in healthy donors (dated by TCRdb to between 2016 and 2019). For the wider study: An earlier analysis of roughly 570 of the donors reported 276 Gb of sequence data and 100 million to 120 million unique TCR beta sequences obtained from about 179 million T cells. Approximately 300 gigabases of sequencing data and about 92 million unique TCR sequences made up an early release that covered approximately 650 HLA-typed donors. Among the roughly 400 genotyped donors, more than 70% belonged to the genetic ancestry cluster associated with self-reported Caucasian donors. The study aimed to test whether signatures of past pathogen exposure could be identified by cataloging public T cell receptors. The study profiled the T cell repertoires of about 720 subjects by immunosequencing and related them to cytomegalovirus serostatus. A separate validation cohort of 100 to 150 different subjects was used in addition to the approximately 700-subject first cohort. High-throughput TCR immunosequencing, statistical association of individual TCRs with disease status, and machine learning were combined to predict cytomegalovirus infection status. In a later analysis, previously published TCR beta repertoires from 666 donors were re-analyzed and high-resolution HLA genotyping was added so that TCR occurrence patterns could be studied. In the later analysis, no new phenotypic data were used to find candidate immune exposures; instead, reliance was placed on TCR beta sequences and their occurrence across donors. In an earlier analysis of 500 to 650 of the donors, high-throughput TCR beta sequencing was used to judge whether each TCR beta V gene segment behaved as functional or pseudogenic. Donor age, sex, ethnicity and CMV serostatus were collected together with the repertoire data. In a later genetic analysis, genome-wide SNP genotypes for about three fifths of the roughly 670 donors were used, and that subset was treated as a discovery cohort. Every discovery cohort repertoire had been produced on one sequencing platform. Both class I and class II loci were covered by HLA typing, at four-digit resolution. The number of typed donors differed by locus: about 629-630 for A, B, C, DRB1 and DQB1; 500 to 550 for DQA1; 606 for DPA1; and roughly 490 for DPB1. A handful of DR-DQ haplotypes were handled as single units for association and clustering because linkage in the cohort was strong. Among roughly 400 genotyped donors of the cohort, an average of approximately 240,000 unique TCR beta nucleotide sequences was sequenced per donor, of which roughly 17% were non-productive. General findings and caveats noted by the study authors: Several of the top co-occurrence clusters appeared to be linked to parvovirus B19, influenza, CMV and Epstein-Barr virus, according to a later analysis. Cytomegalovirus status was reported to be diagnosed by the classifier with high specificity and sensitivity in both the original and validation cohorts. Linkage disequilibrium might explain the correlated functional status among segregating V segments, but an unknown experimental factor could not be excluded. Because the 87-base-pair reads could not distinguish some IMGT-functional V segments, including TRBV6-2 and TRBV6-3, those segments were excluded. A later analysis found that most CMV-associated TCR beta chains appeared HLA-restricted, with HLA associations seemingly driven largely by CMV exposure. According to a later analysis, TCR association rates differed among HLA loci, with DRB1 alleles showing the most associated TCRs and HLA-C alleles showing the fewest. In the study, 164 TCR beta chains were listed as associated with cytomegalovirus. Specific HLA alleles were associated with over 15,000 TCR beta sequences at a false discovery rate of 0.05 in a later analysis. Assigning TCR associations to individual alleles was difficult when HLA alleles, especially DR and DQ, strongly co-occurred. A group of highly shared sequence variants was considered likely to be a technical artifact of the sequencing pipeline. It was suggested by the authors that the approach could potentially be generalized to other disease states and immunological phenotypes. In an earlier analysis of approximately 590 of the donors, most TCR beta V segments appeared in productive rearrangements about 90% or about 30% of the time, broadly matching IMGT annotations. Most TCR sequences were seen in very few donors, while some public TCRs were found in many individuals. In a later genetic analysis, a missense DCLRE1C variant was associated with V-gene and J-gene trimming of TCR beta chains, and the association was replicated in an independent cohort. Approximately 16 rarely observed V segments, including chromosome 9 orphons, were excluded from the earlier analysis of several hundred of the donors because counts were too low. A later genetic analysis reported fewer N-insertions in productive TCRs among donors in an Asian-associated ancestry cluster than the approximately 700-donor mean. For the cohort, immune exposure information was limited to CMV serostatus. In vitro tests confirmed that three of the cytomegalovirus-associated TCR beta chains recognize cytomegalovirus antigens. Sequencing depth was assumed to be roughly uniform across donors in the presence/absence analyses, though that assumption may not hold. A further reported finding was that TCR beta sequences accurately predicted the HLA-A and HLA-B alleles for most subjects in the first cohort. In a later analysis, HLA-associated TCR beta chains showed more clonal expansion and lower generation probabilities than non-associated chains that were equally common. The cohort was sequenced for TCR beta chains only, and without alpha or paired-chain data the features that could be detected were limited. Because HLA typing was missing for some donors at each locus, association tests included only the typed subset.

The cohort comprised around 690 healthy bone marrow donors. At the time of sampling, every cohort member was nominally healthy, though immune exposures that went unrecorded were likely present. The donor tested CMV seronegative, placing the donor among the roughly 350 seronegative members of the cohort. A peripheral blood sample was collected from each donor, and TCR beta sequencing was performed on peripheral blood mononuclear cells. Genomic DNA was extracted from the blood cell samples with the Qiagen DNeasy Blood Extraction Kit. Preparation of the library involved the immunoSEQ multiplex PCR assay. A mixture of 60 forward primers for TCR Vbeta segments and 13 reverse primers for TCR Jbeta segments was used in the multiplex PCR. The CDR3 region of rearranged TCR beta genes was amplified from genomic DNA by a multiplex PCR assay. On the Illumina HiSeq System, the amplified TCR beta libraries were sequenced as 87-base-pair reads. The published analysis was carried out like this. A later analysis tallied roughly 80 million unique TCR beta chains across the 650 to 750 repertoires, and approximately 9.9 million of those chains were shared by two or more donors. Raw reads were error-corrected and collapsed into unique sequences with a nearest-neighbor algorithm that merged closely related sequences to remove PCR and sequencing errors. CDR3 sequences were aligned to IMGT reference sequences to assign V, D and J gene segments. For a sequence to be retained, at least a six-nucleotide match to both a V gene segment and a J gene segment was required. Rearrangements were classified as productive when the CDR3 lacked stop codons and remained in frame with V and J, and all other rearrangements were classified as non-productive. CDR3 was defined by IMGT convention, running from the second conserved V-encoded cysteine to the conserved J-encoded phenylalanine. Sequences without an unambiguous match to a single V gene segment were excluded from the earlier analysis of 587 of the donors. An earlier analysis of 550 to 650 of the donors classified V segments as functional when productive rearrangements were above 56.7% and as segregating when the standard deviation between donors was above 5%. A statistical classification framework was built for diagnosing cytomegalovirus status from the catalog of TCR beta chain sequences. A later analysis assigned V and J genes by comparing TCR nucleotide sequences with IMGT/GENE-DB human TR gene sequences. In a later analysis, CDR3 sequences and most-parsimonious VDJ recombination scenarios were assigned using the TCRdist pipeline. In a later analysis, every TCR beta chain was defined by the combination of its CDR3 amino acid sequence and its V-gene family, and reads without a unique V-gene family were dropped. As a way to deal with suspected cross-contamination and a sequencing artifact, a later analysis dropped nearly 600 nucleotide sequences that were highly shared and had low generation probability. In a later analysis, a clonal expansion index was calculated for each public chain from normalized within-repertoire ranks of inferred template counts. In a later analysis, generation probabilities were computed using a VDJ recombination model fitted to out-of-frame rearrangements, and the results were checked against IGoR. A later analysis scored TCR-TCR, TCR-HLA and TCR-CMV co-occurrence with hypergeometric tests, applying a repertoire-size bias correction to TCR pairs. To estimate false discovery rates, a later analysis permuted the HLA or CMV assignments 20 times. A later analysis grouped co-occurring TCRs with DBSCAN, adding TCRdist sequence similarity when clustering within HLA-allele-positive subsets. Repertoires with fewer than 30,000 or more than 120,000 public chains were left out of co-occurrence clustering, as were several repertoires with anomalous nucleotide sharing. What TCRdb holds here is the immuneACCESS table cut down to in-frame rearrangements. Part of the clones is not present; checked against another copy, under half of the missing clones reflect an unresolved V gene, and the others are unexplained. V and J calls and clone size are given by that table; D and trimming were obtained from the DNA. The sample table holds about 130,000 clones, of which around 70% were seen once. Of the sample, 5.5% to 8% is held by the ten largest clones.

On this clone itself: Its antigen is unknown. No base quality values were provided; no much bigger clone lies one nucleotide off.

Deletion took 3 bases off V and 6 bases off J, with a span of 15 bases between the germline ends. Sequences SGHTA (CDR1) and FQGNSA (CDR2) are obtained from the germline V gene. From the cysteine up to the phenylalanine, the CDR3 has a length of 15 residues. Only the CDR3 portion is preserved as DNA: 45 bases, with reading frame beginning at the first base. Sequenced: PBMCs. The TCR sequence derives from a male donor in good health and CMV-seronegative. The chain employs TRBV7-2 and TRBJ2-1; the D gene is perhaps TRBD2, on 6 matching bases. The DNA sequence is as follows: TGTGCCAGCAGCTTCACCGGGAGTGTAGGCAATGAGCAGTTCTTC. This encodes CASSFTGSVGNEQFF.